The present entry profiles one T cell receptor beta chain with its context. This specimen comes from a study of shared T cell receptors in the human thymus. Assay used: immunoSEQ multiplex PCR; TCRdb lists only in-frame clones, some missing. The sample yields hundreds of thousands of clones, approximately 88% seen once. These same data were also listed under a study on human thymus T cells. From that second work: Resections were taken during corrective heart surgery, and the thymus tissue came from these. Use of V and J genes seemed skewed within the thymic and blood repertoires. A high degree of thymic repertoire overlap among unrelated individuals was reported in related research.

The sequence was obtained from a boy in the first two years of life with a congenital heart defect. Sequencing was performed on thymocytes.

CDR3 in amino acids: CASTNTIYF. CDR3 nucleotides: TGTGCCAGCACTAACACCATATATTTT. The V call is TRBV6-5, the J call TRBJ1-3, with no clear D. V shed 7 bases and J shed 7 bases, with 2 bases lying between them. CDR3 size: 9 residues. Germline CDR1 is MNHEY and CDR2 is SVGAGI.